This TCR beta chain was recovered during a study of Ad26.COV2.S vaccination and SARS-CoV-2 variants. Treatment specified: some 20 received Ad26.COV2.S at low or high dose, single or two shots; five or six received placebo; per-sample allocation not given. Samples analyzed were those drawn on day 63 after the first vaccine or placebo injection. Donation was by an adult aged 18-55 years who was in Boston. This clone has a single count. Assay used: immunoSEQ multiplex PCR; TCRdb lists only in-frame clones, some missing. The sample consists of some 480,000 clones, about 83% of them appearing once. The source is a person between 18 and 65 years old who received the Ad26.COV2.S COVID-19 vaccine or a placebo. The starting material was peripheral blood, obtained in a trial of Ad26.COV2.S vaccine versus placebo.

The CDR3, as DNA: TGCGCCAGCAGCTGGGGGACTAGCGGATCCTACAATGAGCAGTTCTTC. This encodes CASSWGTSGSYNEQFF. This chain connects TRBV5-1 to TRBJ2-1, with 11 nucleotides matching TRBD2. Germline V gene sequence: CDR1 SGHRS, CDR2 YFSETQ. The V and J ends lost 3 bases and 1 base, in that order; junction bases with no gene match: 3. This CDR3 comprises 16 residues.